This T cell receptor (beta chain) was recorded in a study of T cell changes during pregnancy in multiple sclerosis. CDR3 size: 14 residues. Germline-derived CDR1 and CDR2 are SGHRS and YFSETQ. The V and J ends lost 0 bases and 6 bases respectively, with 12 bases between them. Assay used: immunoSEQ multiplex PCR; TCRdb lists only in-frame clones, some missing. The sample contains some 93,000 clones, roughly 92% of which appear only once. This chain joins TRBV5-1 and TRBJ1-1; the D is unclear. Here the sequenced sample was peripheral blood, taken after pregnancy. This clonotype was obtained from a female donor with multiple sclerosis, enrolled in a pregnancy study. This CDR3 reads CASSLAVFTPEAFF. Written as DNA, the CDR3 is TGCGCCAGCAGCTTGGCGGTGTTCACTCCTGAAGCTTTCTTT.